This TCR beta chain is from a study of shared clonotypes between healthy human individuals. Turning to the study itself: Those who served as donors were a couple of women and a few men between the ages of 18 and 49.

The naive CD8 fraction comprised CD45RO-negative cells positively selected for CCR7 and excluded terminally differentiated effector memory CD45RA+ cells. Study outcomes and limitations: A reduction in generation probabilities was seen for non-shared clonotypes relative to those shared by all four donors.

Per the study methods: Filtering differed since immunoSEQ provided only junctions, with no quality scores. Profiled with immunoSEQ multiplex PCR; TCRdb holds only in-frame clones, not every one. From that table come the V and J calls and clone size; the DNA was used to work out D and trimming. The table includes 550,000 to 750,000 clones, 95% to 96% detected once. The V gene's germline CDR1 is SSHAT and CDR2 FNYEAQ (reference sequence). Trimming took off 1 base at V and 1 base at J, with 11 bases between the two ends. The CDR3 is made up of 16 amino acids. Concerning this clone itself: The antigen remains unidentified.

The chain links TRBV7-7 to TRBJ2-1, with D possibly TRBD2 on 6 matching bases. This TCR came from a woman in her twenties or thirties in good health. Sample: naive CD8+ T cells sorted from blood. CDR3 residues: CASSLGPGLSYNEQFF. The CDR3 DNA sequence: TGTGCCAGCAGCTTAGGTCCCGGACTATCCTACAATGAGCAGTTCTTC.